Below, one TCR beta chain is given with its context. Its antigen is not identified. This entry is derived from a study of Ad26.COV2.S vaccination and SARS-CoV-2 variants. Study at large: Vaccine-arm donor from the placebo-controlled COV1001 Ad26.COV2.S trial.

Assay: immunoSEQ multiplex PCR; the TCRdb copy retains only in-frame clones and omits some. The repertoire holds more than 400,000 clones, with 90% as singletons. Findings and limits, study-wide: Once vaccination had occurred, spike-specific CD8+ and CD4+ T cell responses reportedly showed substantial breadth. Those who received vaccine or placebo ended up with similar non-spike TCR breadth.

Indicated treatment: over 15 received Ad26.COV2.S at low or high dose, single or two shots; about 5 received placebo; per-sample allocation not given. Following the first vaccine or placebo injection, samples were taken on day 63. This CDR3 is 14 amino acids long. Germline V CDR1 and CDR2: SGDLS, YYNGEE. Trimming shortened V by 3 bases and J by 4 bases, and 13 bases separated the two germline ends. This receptor was identified in a person between 18 and 65 years old who received the Ad26.COV2.S COVID-19 vaccine or a placebo. Sample: peripheral blood, taken in a trial of Ad26.COV2.S vaccine versus placebo. This chain connects TRBV9 to TRBJ1-2; D remains unclear. CDR3 protein: CASSAGRTAYGYTF. As DNA, the CDR3 is TGTGCCAGCAGCGCAGGACGGACGGCCTATGGCTACACCTTC.